This record concerns one TCR beta chain sequence. This entry comes from a study of blood T cell repertoires in COVID-19. Looking at the study overall: Some COVID-19 samples were acute and others convalescent; all came from the United States, Italy and Spain.

Participant age was 18 to 89 years, and participants resided in fewer than 25 US areas. Participant reports of clinical history set cohort assignment. Within 2 weeks before study entry, exposed participants met a COVID-19 case. Libraries were prepared by immunoSEQ multiplex PCR; TCRdb keeps only in-frame clonotypes and omits some of them. Found here are roughly 320,000 clones, 90% of them singletons; the top ten hold about 4%. V was clipped by 0 bases and J by 4 bases, with 12 bases between them. Germline CDR1 is SGHAT and CDR2 is FQNNGV. The CDR3 is made up of 15 amino acids. The clonotype comes from a woman aged 25 to 39 who had been exposed to COVID-19. The chain links TRBV11-2 to TRBJ1-2; D is unclear. The sample taken for sequencing was PBMCs or T cells enriched from blood (not recorded which). The CDR3 DNA is TGTGCCAGCAGCTTAGAGGGCTTGTCGTCCTATGGCTACACCTTC. It yields the protein CASSLEGLSSYGYTF.